The T cell receptor beta chain described here comes from a study of naive and memory T cell subsets. An oligonucleotide containing a UMI was ligated to the 3' end of TCR cDNA. This CDR3 is 14 amino acids long. Trimming stripped 0 bases from V and 6 bases from J, with 9 bases between. Germline CDR1 and CDR2: MNHEY and SVGAGI. Four PCR rounds used nested alpha and beta constant region primers plus the SP2 primer. TCRdb called the 5' RACE reads again in MiXCR, with one record for every CDR3 protein. The repertoire has tens of thousands of distinct CDR3 sequences, roughly 8.1% of them found once; the top ten carry about 19%.

V usage is TRBV6-5 and J usage is TRBJ1-5; a weak D match, TRBD1 (5 bases). The source of this sequence is a female donor in good health. The CDR3 region is CASSYSGGTQPQHF. As DNA, the CDR3 is TGTGCCAGCAGTTACTCCGGGGGGACTCAGCCCCAGCATTTT.